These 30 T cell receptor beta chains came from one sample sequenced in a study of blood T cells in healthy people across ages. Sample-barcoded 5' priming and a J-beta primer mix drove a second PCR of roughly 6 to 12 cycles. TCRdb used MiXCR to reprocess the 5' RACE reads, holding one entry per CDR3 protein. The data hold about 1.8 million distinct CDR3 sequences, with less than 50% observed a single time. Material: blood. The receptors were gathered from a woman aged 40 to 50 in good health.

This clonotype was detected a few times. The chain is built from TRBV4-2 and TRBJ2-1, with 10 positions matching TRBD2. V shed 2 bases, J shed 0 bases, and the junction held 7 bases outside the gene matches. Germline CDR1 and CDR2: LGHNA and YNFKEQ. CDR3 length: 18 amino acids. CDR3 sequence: CASSQRRTSGNSYNEQFF. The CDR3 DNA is TGTGCCAGCAGCCAACGTCGGACTAGCGGTAACTCCTACAATGAGCAGTTCTTC.

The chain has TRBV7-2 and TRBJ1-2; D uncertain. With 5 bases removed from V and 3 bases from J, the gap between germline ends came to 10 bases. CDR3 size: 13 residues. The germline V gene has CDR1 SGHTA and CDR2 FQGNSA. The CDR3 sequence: CASSVQRDYGYTF. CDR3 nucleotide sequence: TGTGCCAGCAGCGTACAGAGAGACTATGGCTACACCTTC.

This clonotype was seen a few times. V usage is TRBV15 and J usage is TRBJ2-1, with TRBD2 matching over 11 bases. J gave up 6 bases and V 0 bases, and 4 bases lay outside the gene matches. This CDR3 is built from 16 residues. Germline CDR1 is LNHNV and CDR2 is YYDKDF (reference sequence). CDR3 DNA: TGTGCCACCAGCAGAGATCTAGCGGGGGGAAGCAATGAGCAGTTCTTC. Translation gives CATSRDLAGGSNEQFF.

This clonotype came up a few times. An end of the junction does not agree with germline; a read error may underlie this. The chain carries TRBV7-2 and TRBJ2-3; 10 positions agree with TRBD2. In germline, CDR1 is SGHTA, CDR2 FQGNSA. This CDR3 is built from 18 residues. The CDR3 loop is CASSLAAVAGGITDTQYF. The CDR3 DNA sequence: TGTGCCAGCAGCCTAGCTGCGGTAGCGGGGGGCATCACAGATACGCAGTATTTT. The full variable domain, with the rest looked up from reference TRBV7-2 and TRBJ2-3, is GAGVSQSPSNKVTEKGKDVELRCDPISGHTALYWYRQSLGQGLEFLIYFQGNSAPDKSGLPSDRFSAERTGGSVSTLTIQRTQQEDSAVYLCASSLAAVAGGITDTQYFGPGTRLTVL.

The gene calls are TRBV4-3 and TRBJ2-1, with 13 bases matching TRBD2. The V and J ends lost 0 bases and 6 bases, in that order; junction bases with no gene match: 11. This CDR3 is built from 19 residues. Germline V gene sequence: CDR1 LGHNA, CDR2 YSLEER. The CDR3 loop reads CASSQDWTSGGGSGNEQFF. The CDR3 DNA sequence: TGCGCCAGCAGCCAAGATTGGACTAGCGGGGGCGGTTCCGGCAATGAGCAGTTCTTC.

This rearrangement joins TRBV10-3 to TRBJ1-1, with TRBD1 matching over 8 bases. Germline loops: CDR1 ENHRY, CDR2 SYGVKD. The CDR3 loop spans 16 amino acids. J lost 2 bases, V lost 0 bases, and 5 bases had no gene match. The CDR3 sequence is CAISESSTGGNTEAFF. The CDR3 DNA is TGTGCCATCAGTGAGTCCTCTACAGGGGGTAACACTGAAGCTTTCTTT.

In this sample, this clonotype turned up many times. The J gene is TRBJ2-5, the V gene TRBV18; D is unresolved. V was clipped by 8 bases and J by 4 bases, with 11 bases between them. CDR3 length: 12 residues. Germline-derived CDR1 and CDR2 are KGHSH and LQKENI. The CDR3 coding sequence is TGTGCCAGCAGCCCCACGGGAGAGACCCAGTACTTC. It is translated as CASSPTGETQYF.

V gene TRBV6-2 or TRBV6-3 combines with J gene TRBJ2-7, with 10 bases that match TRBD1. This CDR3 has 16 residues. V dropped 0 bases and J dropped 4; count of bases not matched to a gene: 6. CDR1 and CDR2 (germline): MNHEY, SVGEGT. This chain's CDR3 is CASSYSGQGRSYEQYF. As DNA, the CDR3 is TGTGCCAGCAGTTACTCGGGACAGGGGAGGTCTTACGAGCAGTACTTC.

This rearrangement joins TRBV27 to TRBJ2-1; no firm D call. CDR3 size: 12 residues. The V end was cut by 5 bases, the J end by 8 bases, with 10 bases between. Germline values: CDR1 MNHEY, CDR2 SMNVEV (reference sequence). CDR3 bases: TGTGCCAGCAGTCCGAGGTTCGATGAGCAGTTCTTC. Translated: CASSPRFDEQFF.

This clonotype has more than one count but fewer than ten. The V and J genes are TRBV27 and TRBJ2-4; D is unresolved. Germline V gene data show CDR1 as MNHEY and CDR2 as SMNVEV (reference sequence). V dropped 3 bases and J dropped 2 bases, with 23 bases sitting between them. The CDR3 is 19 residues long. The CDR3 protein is CASSFPKVARAGSKNIQYF. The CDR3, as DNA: TGTGCCAGCAGTTTCCCAAAGGTTGCCCGTGCTGGATCCAAAAACATTCAGTACTTC.

CDR3 sequence reads: CSGAGATLSAKNIQYF. The CDR3 DNA is TGCAGTGGAGCGGGGGCGACGTTATCGGCCAAAAACATTCAGTACTTC. The gene calls are TRBV20-1 and TRBJ2-4, with 8 bases identical to TRBD2. The CDR3 is 16 residues long. V lost 7 bases to trimming and J lost 1 base; unmatched junction nucleotides: 12. Germline V CDR1 and CDR2: DFQATT, SNEGSKA (reference sequence).

CDR3 in amino acids: CASNSFSGGAGNEQFF. DNA of the CDR3: TGTGCCAGCAATTCCTTTAGCGGGGGGGCCGGCAATGAGCAGTTCTTC. This rearrangement joins TRBV6-6 to TRBJ2-1, with 11 bases that match TRBD2. The CDR3 consists of 16 residues. The ends lost 7 bases at V and 6 bases at J; junction bases unmatched: 11. Germline CDR1 and CDR2: MNHNY and SVGAGI (reference sequence).

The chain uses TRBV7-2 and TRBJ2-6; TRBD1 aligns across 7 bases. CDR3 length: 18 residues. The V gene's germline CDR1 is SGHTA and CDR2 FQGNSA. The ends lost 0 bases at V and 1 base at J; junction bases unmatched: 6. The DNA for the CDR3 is TGTGCCAGCAGCTTAGCGCGGACAGGCTGGTCTGGGGCCAACGTCCTGACTTTC. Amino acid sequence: CASSLARTGWSGANVLTF.

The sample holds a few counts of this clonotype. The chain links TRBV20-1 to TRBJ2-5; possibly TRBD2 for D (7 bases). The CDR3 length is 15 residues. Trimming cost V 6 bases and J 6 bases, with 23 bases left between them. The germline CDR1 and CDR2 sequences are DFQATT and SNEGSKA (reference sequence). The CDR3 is CSAIGRGASDQTQYF. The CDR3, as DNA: TGCAGTGCCATCGGACGGGGGGCCTCAGACCAGACCCAGTACTTC.

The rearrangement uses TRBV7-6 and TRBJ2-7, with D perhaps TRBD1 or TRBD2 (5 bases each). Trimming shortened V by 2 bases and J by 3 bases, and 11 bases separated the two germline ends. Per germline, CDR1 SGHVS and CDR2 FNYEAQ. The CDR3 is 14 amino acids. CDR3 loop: CASSLISGGYEQYF. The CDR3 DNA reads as TGTGCCAGCAGCTTAATTTCTGGGGGCTACGAGCAGTACTTC.

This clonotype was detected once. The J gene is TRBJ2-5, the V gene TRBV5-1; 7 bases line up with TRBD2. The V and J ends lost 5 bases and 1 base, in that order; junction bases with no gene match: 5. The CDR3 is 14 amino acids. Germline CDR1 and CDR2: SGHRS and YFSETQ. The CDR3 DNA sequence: TGCGCCAGCAGAGAAACTAGCGCCCAAGAGACCCAGTACTTC. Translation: CASRETSAQETQYF.

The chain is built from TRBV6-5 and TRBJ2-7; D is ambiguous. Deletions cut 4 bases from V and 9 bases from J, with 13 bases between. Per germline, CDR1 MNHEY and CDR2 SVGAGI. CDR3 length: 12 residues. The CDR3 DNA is TGTGCCAGCAGTTTGGACCGCCGGAGGCAGTACTTC. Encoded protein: CASSLDRRRQYF.

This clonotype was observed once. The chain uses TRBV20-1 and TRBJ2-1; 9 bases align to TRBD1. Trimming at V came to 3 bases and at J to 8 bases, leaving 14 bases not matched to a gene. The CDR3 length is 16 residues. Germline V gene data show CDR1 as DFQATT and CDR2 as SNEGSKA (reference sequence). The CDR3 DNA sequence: TGCAGTGCTAGGGAAGGACAGGGGTGGGGTAGAGATGAGCAGTTCTTC. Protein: CSAREGQGWGRDEQFF.

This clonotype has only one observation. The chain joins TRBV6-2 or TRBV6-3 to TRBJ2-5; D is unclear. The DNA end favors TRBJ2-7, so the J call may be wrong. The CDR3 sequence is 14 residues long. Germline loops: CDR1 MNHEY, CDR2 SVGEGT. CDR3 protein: CASSHPGWSYEQYF. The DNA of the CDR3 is TGTGCCAGCAGTCACCCCGGGTGGTCCTACGAGCAGTACTTC.

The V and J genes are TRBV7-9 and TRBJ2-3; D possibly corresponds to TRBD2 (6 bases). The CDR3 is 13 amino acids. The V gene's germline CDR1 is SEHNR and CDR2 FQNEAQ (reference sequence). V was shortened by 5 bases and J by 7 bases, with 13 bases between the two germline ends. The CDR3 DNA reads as TGTGCCAGCAGCCCCGGGACTGGTAATACGCAGTATTTT. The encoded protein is CASSPGTGNTQYF.

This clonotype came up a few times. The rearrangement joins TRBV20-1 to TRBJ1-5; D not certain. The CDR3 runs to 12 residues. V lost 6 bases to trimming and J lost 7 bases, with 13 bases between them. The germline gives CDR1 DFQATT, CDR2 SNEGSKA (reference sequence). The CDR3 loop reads CSAGPGVQPQHF. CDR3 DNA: TGCAGTGCCGGGCCCGGGGTCCAGCCCCAGCATTTT.

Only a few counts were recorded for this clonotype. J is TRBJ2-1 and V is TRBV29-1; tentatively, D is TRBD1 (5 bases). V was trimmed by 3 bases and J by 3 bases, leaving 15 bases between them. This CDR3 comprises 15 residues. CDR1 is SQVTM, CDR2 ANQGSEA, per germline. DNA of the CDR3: TGCAGCGTTGAGTTAAGTGGGGCCGACTACAATGAGCAGTTCTTC. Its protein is CSVELSGADYNEQFF.

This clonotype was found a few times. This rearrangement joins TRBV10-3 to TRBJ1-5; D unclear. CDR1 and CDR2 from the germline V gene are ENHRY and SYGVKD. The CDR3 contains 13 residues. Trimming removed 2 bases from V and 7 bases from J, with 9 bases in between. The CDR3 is CAISESISQPQHF. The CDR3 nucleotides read TGTGCCATCAGTGAGAGTATTAGCCAGCCCCAGCATTTT.

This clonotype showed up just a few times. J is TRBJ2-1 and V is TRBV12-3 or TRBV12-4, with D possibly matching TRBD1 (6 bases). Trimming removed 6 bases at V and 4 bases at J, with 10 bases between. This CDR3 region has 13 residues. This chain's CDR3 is CASRLTGYNEQFF. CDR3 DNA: TGTGCCAGCAGGTTGACAGGATACAATGAGCAGTTCTTC.

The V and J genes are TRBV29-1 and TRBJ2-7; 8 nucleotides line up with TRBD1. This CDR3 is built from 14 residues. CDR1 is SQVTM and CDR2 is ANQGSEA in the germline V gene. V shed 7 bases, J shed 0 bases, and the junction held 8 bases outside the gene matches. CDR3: CSATRQGASYEQYF. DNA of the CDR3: TGCAGCGCAACCCGCCAGGGGGCCTCCTACGAGCAGTACTTC.

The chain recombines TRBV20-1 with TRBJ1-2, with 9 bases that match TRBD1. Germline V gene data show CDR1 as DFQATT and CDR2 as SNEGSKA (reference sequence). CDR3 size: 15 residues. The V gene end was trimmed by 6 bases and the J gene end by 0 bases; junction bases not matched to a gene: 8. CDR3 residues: CSAKPGQGTNYGYTF. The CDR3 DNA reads TGCAGTGCAAAGCCGGGACAGGGAACTAACTATGGCTACACCTTC.

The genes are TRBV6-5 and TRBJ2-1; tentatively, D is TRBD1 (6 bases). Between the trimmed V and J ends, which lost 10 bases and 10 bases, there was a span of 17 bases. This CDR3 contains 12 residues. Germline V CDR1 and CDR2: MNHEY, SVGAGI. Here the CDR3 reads CAIRGDSYEQFF. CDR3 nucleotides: TGTGCCATCAGGGGAGATTCCTACGAGCAGTTCTTC.

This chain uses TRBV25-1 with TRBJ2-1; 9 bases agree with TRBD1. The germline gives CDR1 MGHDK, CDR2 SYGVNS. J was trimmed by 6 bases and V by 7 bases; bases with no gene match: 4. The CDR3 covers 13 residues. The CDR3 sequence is CASTGQGFNEQFF. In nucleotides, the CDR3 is TGTGCCAGCACCGGACAGGGGTTCAATGAGCAGTTCTTC.

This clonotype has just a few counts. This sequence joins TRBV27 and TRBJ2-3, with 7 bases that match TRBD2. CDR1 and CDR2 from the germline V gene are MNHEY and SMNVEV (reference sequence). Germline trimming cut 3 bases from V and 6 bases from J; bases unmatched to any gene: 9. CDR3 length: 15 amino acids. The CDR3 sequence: CASSLLGLGLDTQYF. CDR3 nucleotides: TGTGCCAGCAGTTTGCTCGGACTAGGGCTCGATACGCAGTATTTT.

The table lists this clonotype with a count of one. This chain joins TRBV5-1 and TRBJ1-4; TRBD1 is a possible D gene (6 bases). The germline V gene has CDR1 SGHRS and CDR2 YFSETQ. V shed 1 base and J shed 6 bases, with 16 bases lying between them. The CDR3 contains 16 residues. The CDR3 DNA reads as TGCGCCAGCAGCTTGTCGTTGGGGGCTCAGGATGAAAAACTGTTTTTT. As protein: CASSLSLGAQDEKLFF.